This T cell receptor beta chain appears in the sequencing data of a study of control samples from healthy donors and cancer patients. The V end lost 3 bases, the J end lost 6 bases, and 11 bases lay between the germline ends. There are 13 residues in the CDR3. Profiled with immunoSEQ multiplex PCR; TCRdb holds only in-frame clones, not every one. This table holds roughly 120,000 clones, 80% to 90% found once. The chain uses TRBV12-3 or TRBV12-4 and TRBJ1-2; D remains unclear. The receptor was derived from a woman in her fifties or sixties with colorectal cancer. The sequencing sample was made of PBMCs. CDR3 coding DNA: TGTGCCAGCAGTTTTGAGGGTCCTAATGGCTACACCTTC. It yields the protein CASSFEGPNGYTF.